This T cell receptor (beta chain) was retrieved from a study of tumor-infiltrating lymphocytes in primary liver carcinoma. Germline V gene sequence: CDR1 SNHLY, CDR2 FYNNEI. The CDR3 spans 15 residues. Details on this clonotype: The junction departs from the called germline gene at one end, perhaps through a read error.

It was from roughly 20-30 mg of unsorted bulk tissue that RNA and DNA were co-extracted. With roughly 0.5 ug total RNA as template and a constant-region primer, TCR beta cDNA was made. Slightly modified ARM-PCR, run as three nested multiplex PCR rounds, produced the TCR beta libraries. Rounds one and two of PCR, each of roughly 10 cycles, were primed with TRBV1-TRBV30 forward primers and a C-beta reverse primer. TCRdb reanalysed the multiplex PCR reads using MiXCR and keeps one entry per CDR3 protein. Of about 190,000 distinct CDR3 sequences listed, about 85% were seen once; the top ten hold around 18%.

The TCR originated in a man aged 35-49 years with primary liver carcinoma and hepatitis B virus infection. The chain joins TRBV2 to TRBJ2-2, with TRBD2 as a possible D gene (6 bases). Sequencing was performed on tumor tissue from primary liver carcinoma. Written as DNA, the CDR3 is TGTGTCAGCAGTGGCCCGGGGGTCAACATCGGGGACCTGTTTTTT. The encoded protein is CVSSGPGVNIGDLFF.